This T cell receptor (beta chain) was recovered during a study of blood T cell repertoires in COVID-19. Between the trimmed V and J ends, which lost 7 bases and 4 bases, there was a span of 19 bases. Germline V lookup: CDR1 SGDLS, CDR2 YYNGEE. This CDR3 has 15 residues. This clone is a singleton in its sample. Sequenced by immunoSEQ multiplex PCR; TCRdb stores in-frame clones only, minus some. This sample has some 220,000 clones, with 80% to 95% found just once. The chain links TRBV9 to TRBJ2-3, with D tentatively TRBD2 (7 bases). The TCR sequence derives from a man aged 25 to 40 with COVID-19, enrolled during active disease. The specimen was peripheral blood. The CDR3 reads CASGGGEGGPDTQYF. The DNA of the CDR3 is TGTGCCAGCGGTGGTGGGGAGGGGGGCCCAGATACGCAGTATTTT. Full variable domain (remainder filled in from reference TRBV9 and TRBJ2-3): DSGVTQTPKHLITATGQRVTLRCSPRSGDLSVYWYQQSLDQGLQFLIQYYNGEERAKGNILERFSAQQFPDLHSELNLSSLELGDSALYFCASGGGEGGPDTQYFGPGTRLTVL.